These 5 T cell receptor beta chains were sequenced from one sample in a study of T cells in Graves' hyperthyroidism and ophthalmopathy. TCR beta CDR3 regions were amplified from RNA. In the first-round RT-PCR of the TCR CDR3, the HTBI primer set was used. TCRdb processed the multiplex PCR reads anew with MiXCR; each CDR3 protein has one entry. This table holds about 580,000 distinct CDR3 sequences, just over 45% found once. Sequencing input: peripheral blood or thyroid tissue (not recorded which). The receptor set was obtained from a young woman with Graves' hyperthyroidism.

In regard to this clonotype: One end of the junction fails to match germline, which may point to a read error. This chain uses TRBV20-1 with TRBJ2-7; TRBD1 matches at 10 bases. Germline values: CDR1 DFQATT, CDR2 SNEGSKA (reference sequence). CDR3 length: 11 amino acids. The CDR3 sequence is CSARRGPGQGF. CDR3 bases: TGCAGTGCTAGGAGGGGGCCGGGACAGGGGTTC.

As concerns this clonotype: The conserved closing phenylalanine or tryptophan is absent in this CDR3, likely reflecting a read error. The V and J genes are TRBV11-2 and TRBJ1-1, with TRBD1 matching 7 bases. V was clipped by 5 bases and J by 11 bases; unmatched bases: 14. This CDR3 spans 14 amino acids. CDR1 SGHAT and CDR2 FQNNGV come from the germline V gene. CDR3 bases: TGTGCCAGCAGCGATTCGGGCGGGACAGAGGTTGCTTTCTTA. Amino acid sequence: CASSDSGGTEVAFL.

V usage is TRBV20-1 and J usage is TRBJ2-7; 11 bases agree with TRBD1. This CDR3 contains 18 residues. CDR1 is DFQATT, CDR2 SNEGSKA, per germline (reference sequence). V shed 3 bases and J 7 bases; nucleotides not matched to a gene: 20. The CDR3 DNA is TGCAGTGCTAGTGGGACAGGGGGGGCTATAGGCTCCTACAATGAGCAGTACTTC. Protein: CSASGTGGAIGSYNEQYF.

This chain uses TRBV20-1 with TRBJ1-6, with TRBD1 as a possible D gene (5 bases). This CDR3 spans 13 amino acids. The germline V and J ends were trimmed by 5 bases and 8 bases, with 13 bases remaining between them. Germline-derived CDR1 and CDR2 are DFQATT and SNEGSKA (reference sequence). In DNA, the CDR3 is TGCAGTGCTGTAGAGGGGAGTTATTCACCCCTCCACTTT. Its translation is CSAVEGSYSPLHF.

This clonotype was counted at least ten times. The CDR3 is CSARGDSDYEQYF. In DNA form, the CDR3 reads TGCAGTGCTAGAGGGGACTCCGACTACGAGCAGTACTTC. V is TRBV20-1 and J is TRBJ2-7; D is possibly TRBD2 (6 bases). CDR1 and CDR2 (germline): DFQATT, SNEGSKA (reference sequence). The CDR3 loop spans 13 amino acids. Trimming took off 1 base at V and 3 bases at J, with 10 bases between the two ends.